Following are 5 T cell receptor beta chains from one sample sequenced in a study of blood T cell repertoires in COVID-19. Clones were sequenced by immunoSEQ multiplex PCR, and TCRdb holds only the in-frame ones, with some missing. The sample holds over 90,000 clones, about 90% seen once. Sequenced sample: peripheral blood. These receptors originate from a human donor in a cohort sampled during active COVID-19.

The chain joins TRBV6-5 to TRBJ2-7; a possible D gene is TRBD1 (7 bases). The V gene lost 5 bases and the J gene lost 3 bases, with 17 bases spanning the gap. The CDR3 totals 15 residues. Germline values: CDR1 MNHEY, CDR2 SVGAGI. The CDR3 spells CASSLGQAGGYEQYF. In DNA form, the CDR3 reads TGTGCCAGCAGTCTCGGACAGGCCGGGGGCTACGAGCAGTACTTC.

The chain has TRBV28 and TRBJ1-5; maybe TRBD1 (5 bases). Trimming took 10 bases from V and 0 from J, leaving 13 bases between them. This CDR3 is 14 amino acids long. Germline values: CDR1 MDHEN, CDR2 SYDVKM. CDR3 amino acids: CATLPGLSNQPQHF. The CDR3 DNA sequence: TGTGCCACCCTCCCAGGGCTTAGCAATCAGCCCCAGCATTTT.

The chain carries TRBV10-3 and TRBJ1-4; 7 bases agree with TRBD1. With V trimmed by 4 bases and J by 4 bases, 6 bases remained unmatched. This CDR3 has 15 residues. Germline values: CDR1 ENHRY, CDR2 SYGVKD. The CDR3 is CAISAGTVFNEKLFF. CDR3 coding DNA: TGTGCCATCAGTGCCGGGACAGTTTTTAATGAAAAACTGTTTTTT.

V usage is TRBV5-1 and J usage is TRBJ1-3; TRBD1 matches 8 bases. This CDR3 has 15 residues. V shed 4 bases and J 2 bases; nucleotides not matched to a gene: 5. Germline CDR1 and CDR2: SGHRS and YFSETQ. CDR3 in DNA: TGCGCCAGCAGCCCCCGACAGGGGACTGGAAACACCATATATTTT. Translating gives CASSPRQGTGNTIYF.

The CDR3 DNA sequence: TGTGCCAGCGGGCCTTACTCCTACAATGAGCAGTTCTTC. As protein: CASGPYSYNEQFF. The chain combines TRBV14 with TRBJ2-1; D is unresolved. CDR1 is SGHDN and CDR2 is FVKESK in the germline V gene. The CDR3 has 13 residues. The ends were cut back, 8 bases at V and 0 bases at J, with 8 bases in the middle.